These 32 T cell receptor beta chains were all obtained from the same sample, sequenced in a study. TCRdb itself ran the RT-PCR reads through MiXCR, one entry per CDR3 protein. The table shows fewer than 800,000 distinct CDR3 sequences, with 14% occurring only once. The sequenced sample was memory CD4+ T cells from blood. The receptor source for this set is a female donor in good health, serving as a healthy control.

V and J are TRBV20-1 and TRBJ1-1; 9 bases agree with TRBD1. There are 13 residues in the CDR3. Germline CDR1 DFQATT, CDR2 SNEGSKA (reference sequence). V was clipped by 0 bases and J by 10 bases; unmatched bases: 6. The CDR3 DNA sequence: TGCAGTGCTAGAGAAACAGGGGGCAGAGTAGCTTTCTTT. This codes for CSARETGGRVAFF.

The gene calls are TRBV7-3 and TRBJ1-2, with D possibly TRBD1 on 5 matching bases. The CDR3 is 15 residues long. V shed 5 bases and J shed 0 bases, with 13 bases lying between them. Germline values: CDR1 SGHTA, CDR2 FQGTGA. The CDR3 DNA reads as TGTGCCAGCAGCACTCACGGGGCATCTAACTATGGCTACACCTTC. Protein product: CASSTHGASNYGYTF.

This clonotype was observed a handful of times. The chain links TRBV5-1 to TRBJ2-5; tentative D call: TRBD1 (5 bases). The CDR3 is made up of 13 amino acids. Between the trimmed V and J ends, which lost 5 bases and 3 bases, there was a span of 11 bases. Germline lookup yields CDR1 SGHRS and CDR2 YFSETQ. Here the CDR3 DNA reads TGCGCCAGCAGATCCGACAGTAAAGAGACCCAGTACTTC. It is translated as CASRSDSKETQYF.

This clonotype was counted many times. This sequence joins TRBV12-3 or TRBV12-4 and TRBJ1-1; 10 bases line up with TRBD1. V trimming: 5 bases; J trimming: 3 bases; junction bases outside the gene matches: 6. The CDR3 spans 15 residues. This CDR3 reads CASSRRTGGYTEAFF. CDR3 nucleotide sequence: TGTGCCAGCAGTCGCCGGACAGGGGGTTACACTGAAGCTTTCTTT.

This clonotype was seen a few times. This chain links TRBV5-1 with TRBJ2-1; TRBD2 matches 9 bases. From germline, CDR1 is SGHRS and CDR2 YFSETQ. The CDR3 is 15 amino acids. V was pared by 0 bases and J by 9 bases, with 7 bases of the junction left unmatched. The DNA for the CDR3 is TGCGCCAGCAGCTTGGGGGGGACTAGCTTGGTTGAGCAGTTCTTC. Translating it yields CASSLGGTSLVEQFF. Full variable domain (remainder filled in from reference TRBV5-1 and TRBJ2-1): KAGVTQTPRYLIKTRGQQVTLSCSPISGHRSVSWYQQTPGQGLQFLFEYFSETQRNKGNFPGRFSGRQFSNSRSEMNVSTLELGDSALYLCASSLGGTSLVEQFFGPGTRLTVL.

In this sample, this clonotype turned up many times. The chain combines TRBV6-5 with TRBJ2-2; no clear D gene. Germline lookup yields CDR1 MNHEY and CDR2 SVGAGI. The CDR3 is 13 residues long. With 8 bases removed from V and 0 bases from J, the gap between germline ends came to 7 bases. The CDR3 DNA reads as TGTGCCAGCCGAGCAGCGAACACCGGGGAGCTGTTTTTT. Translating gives CASRAANTGELFF.

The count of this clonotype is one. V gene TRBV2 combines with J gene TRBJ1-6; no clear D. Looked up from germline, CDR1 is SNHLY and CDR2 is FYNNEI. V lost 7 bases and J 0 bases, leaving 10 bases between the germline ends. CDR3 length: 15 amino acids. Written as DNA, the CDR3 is TGTGCCAGCAAGACGGGGAGCTCCTATAATTCACCCCTCCACTTT. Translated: CASKTGSSYNSPLHF.

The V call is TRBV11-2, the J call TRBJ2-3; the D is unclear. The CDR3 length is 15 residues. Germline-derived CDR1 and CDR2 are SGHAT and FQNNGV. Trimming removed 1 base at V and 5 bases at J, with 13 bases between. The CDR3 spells CASSLGPHKGDTQYF. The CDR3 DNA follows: TGTGCCAGCAGCTTAGGACCGCATAAGGGAGATACGCAGTATTTT.

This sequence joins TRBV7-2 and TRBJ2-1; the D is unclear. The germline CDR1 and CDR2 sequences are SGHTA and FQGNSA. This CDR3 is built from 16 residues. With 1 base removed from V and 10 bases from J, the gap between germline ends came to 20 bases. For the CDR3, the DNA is TGTGCCAGCAGCTTAGACGAGGTGGGGAATGGCAGGGAGCAGTTCTTC. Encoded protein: CASSLDEVGNGREQFF.

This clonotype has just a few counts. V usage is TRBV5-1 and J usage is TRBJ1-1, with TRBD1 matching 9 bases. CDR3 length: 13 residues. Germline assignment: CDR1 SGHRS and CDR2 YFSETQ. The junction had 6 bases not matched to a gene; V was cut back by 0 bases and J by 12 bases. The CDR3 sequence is CASSLGTGATTFF. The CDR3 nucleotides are TGCGCCAGCAGCTTGGGGACAGGGGCAACGACTTTCTTT.

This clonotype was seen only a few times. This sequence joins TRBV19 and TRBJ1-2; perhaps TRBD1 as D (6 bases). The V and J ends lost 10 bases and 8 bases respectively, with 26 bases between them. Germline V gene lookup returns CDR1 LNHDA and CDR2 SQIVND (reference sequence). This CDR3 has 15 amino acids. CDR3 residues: CATEDLQPGASGYTF. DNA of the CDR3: TGTGCCACCGAAGATCTCCAACCGGGGGCCAGCGGCTACACCTTC.

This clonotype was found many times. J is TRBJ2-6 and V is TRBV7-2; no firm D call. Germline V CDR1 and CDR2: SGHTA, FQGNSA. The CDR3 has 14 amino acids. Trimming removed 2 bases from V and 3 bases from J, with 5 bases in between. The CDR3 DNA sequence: TGTGCCAGCAGCTTAATCCGTGGGGCCAACGTCCTGACTTTC. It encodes CASSLIRGANVLTF.

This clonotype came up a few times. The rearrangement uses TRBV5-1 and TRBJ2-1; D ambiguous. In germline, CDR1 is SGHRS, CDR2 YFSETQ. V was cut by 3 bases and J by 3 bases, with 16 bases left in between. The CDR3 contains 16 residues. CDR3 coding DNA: TGCGCCAGCAGCTCCTCCGTGCCTTGGGTCTACAATGAGCAGTTCTTC. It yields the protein CASSSSVPWVYNEQFF.

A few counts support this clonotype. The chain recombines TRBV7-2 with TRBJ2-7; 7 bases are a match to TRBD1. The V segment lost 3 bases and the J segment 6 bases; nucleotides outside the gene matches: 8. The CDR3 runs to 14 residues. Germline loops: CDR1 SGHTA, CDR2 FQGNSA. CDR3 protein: CASSFETGYREQYF. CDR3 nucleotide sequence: TGTGCCAGCAGCTTTGAGACAGGGTATCGCGAGCAGTACTTC.

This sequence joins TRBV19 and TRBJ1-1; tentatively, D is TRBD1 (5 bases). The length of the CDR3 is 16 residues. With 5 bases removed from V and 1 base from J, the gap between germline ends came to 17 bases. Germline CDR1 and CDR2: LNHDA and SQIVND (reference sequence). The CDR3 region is CASSPGGRGTNTEAFF. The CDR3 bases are TGTGCCAGTAGTCCCGGCGGGCGGGGGACGAACACTGAAGCTTTCTTT.

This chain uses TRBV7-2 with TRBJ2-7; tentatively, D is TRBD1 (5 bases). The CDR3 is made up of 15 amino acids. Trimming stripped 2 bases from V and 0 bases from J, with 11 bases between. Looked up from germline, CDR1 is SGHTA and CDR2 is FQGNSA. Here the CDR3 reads CASSLSRVSSYEQYF. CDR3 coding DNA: TGTGCCAGCAGCTTAAGCAGGGTTAGCTCCTACGAGCAGTACTTC.

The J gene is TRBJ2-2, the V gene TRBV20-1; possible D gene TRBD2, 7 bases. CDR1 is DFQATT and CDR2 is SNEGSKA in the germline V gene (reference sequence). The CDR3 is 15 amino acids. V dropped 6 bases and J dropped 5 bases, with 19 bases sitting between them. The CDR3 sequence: CSAPLGGVGTGELFF. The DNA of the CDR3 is TGCAGTGCGCCACTAGGGGGGGTGGGGACCGGGGAGCTGTTTTTT.

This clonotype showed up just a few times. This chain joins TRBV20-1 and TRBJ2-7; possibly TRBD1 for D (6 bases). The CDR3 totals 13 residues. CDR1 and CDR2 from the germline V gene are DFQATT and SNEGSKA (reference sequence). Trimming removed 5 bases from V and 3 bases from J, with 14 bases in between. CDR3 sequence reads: CSASGASNYEQYF. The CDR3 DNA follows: TGCAGTGCTTCAGGGGCCTCTAACTACGAGCAGTACTTC.

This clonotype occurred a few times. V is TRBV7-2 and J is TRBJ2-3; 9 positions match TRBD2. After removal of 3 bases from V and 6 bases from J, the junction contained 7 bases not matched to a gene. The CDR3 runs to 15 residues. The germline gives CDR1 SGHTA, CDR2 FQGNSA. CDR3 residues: CASSFGTSRSDTQYF. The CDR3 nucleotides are TGTGCCAGCAGCTTTGGGACTAGCCGTTCGGATACGCAGTATTTT.

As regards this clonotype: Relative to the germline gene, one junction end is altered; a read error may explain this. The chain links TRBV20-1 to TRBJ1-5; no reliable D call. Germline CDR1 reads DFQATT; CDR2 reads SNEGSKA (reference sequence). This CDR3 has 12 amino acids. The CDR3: CGATRVDQPQHF. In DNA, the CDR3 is TGCGGTGCTACGAGGGTCGATCAGCCCCAGCATTTT.

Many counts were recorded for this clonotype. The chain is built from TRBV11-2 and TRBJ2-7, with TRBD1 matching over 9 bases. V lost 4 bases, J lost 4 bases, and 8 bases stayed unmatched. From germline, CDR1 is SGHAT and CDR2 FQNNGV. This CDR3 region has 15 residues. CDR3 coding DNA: TGTGCCAGCAGCTCCTACGGGACAGGGATGTACGAGCAGTACTTC. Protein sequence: CASSSYGTGMYEQYF.

CDR3 coding DNA: TGTGCCATTTTAGCGGGAGTGGGCTCAGATACGCAGTATTTT. Its translation is CAILAGVGSDTQYF. The chain recombines TRBV10-3 with TRBJ2-3; 9 bases match TRBD2. V was clipped by 9 bases and J by 4 bases; unmatched bases: 8. CDR3 size: 14 residues. Germline V gene data show CDR1 as ENHRY and CDR2 as SYGVKD.

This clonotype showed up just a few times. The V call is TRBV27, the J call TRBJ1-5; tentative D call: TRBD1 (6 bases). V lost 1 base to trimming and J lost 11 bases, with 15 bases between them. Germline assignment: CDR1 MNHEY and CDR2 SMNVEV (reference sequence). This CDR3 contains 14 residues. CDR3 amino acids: CASSLYPPGVAQHF. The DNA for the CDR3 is TGTGCCAGCAGTTTATACCCCCCAGGGGTAGCCCAGCATTTT.

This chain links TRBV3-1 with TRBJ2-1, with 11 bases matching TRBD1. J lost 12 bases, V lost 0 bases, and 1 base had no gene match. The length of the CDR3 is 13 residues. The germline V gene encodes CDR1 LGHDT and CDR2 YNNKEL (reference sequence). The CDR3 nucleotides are TGTGCCAGCAGCCAAGAGGGGACAGGGGGGCAGTTCTTC. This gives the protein CASSQEGTGGQFF.

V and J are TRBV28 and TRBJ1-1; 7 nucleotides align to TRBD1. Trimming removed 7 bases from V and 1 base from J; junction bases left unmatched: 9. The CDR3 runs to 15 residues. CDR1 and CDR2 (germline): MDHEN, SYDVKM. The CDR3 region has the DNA TGTGCCAGCAAACCTCCAGGGGGGAGGAACACTGAAGCTTTCTTT. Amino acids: CASKPPGGRNTEAFF.

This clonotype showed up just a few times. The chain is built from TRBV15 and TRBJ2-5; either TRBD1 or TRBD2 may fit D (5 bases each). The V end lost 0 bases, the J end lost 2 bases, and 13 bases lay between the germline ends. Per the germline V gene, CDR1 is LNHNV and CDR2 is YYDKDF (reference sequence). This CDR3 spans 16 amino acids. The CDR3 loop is CATSRDYRDEQETQYF. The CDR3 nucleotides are TGTGCCACCAGCAGAGATTATAGGGACGAACAAGAGACCCAGTACTTC. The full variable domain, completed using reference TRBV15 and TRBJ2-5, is DAMVIQNPRYQVTQFGKPVTLSCSQTLNHNVMYWYQQKSSQAPKLLFHYYDKDFNNEADTPDNFQSRRPNTSFCFLDIRSPGLGDTAMYLCATSRDYRDEQETQYFGPGTRLLVL.

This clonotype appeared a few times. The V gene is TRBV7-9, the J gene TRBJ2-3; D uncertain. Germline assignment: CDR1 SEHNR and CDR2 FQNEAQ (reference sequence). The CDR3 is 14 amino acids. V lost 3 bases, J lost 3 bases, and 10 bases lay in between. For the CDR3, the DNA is TGTGCCAGCAGCTTTGACGGTCTTACAGATACGCAGTATTTT. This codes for CASSFDGLTDTQYF. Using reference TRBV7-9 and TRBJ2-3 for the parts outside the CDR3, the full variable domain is DTGVSQNPRHKITKRGQNVTFRCDPISEHNRLYWYRQTLGQGPEFLTYFQNEAQLEKSRLLSDRFSAERPKGSFSTLEIQRTEQGDSAMYLCASSFDGLTDTQYFGPGTRLTVL.

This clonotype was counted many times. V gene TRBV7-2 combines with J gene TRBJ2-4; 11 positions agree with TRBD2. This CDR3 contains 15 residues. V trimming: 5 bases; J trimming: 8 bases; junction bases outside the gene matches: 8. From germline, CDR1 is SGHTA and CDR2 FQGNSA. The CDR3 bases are TGTGCCAGCAGCCCTCGACTAGCGGGACTTCACATTCAGTACTTC. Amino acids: CASSPRLAGLHIQYF.

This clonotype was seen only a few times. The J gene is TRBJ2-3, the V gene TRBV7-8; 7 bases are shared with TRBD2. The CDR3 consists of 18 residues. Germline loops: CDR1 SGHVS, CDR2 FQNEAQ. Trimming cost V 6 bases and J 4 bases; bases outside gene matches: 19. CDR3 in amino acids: CASSPGVLAARWADTQYF. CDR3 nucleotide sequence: TGTGCCAGCAGTCCGGGCGTCCTAGCGGCCAGGTGGGCAGATACGCAGTATTTT.

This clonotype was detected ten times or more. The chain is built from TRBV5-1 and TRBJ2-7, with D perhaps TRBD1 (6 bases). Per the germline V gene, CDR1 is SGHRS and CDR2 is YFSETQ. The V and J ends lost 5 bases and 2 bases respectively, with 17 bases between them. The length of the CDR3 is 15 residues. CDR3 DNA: TGCGCCAGCAGGGTTGCCCCGGACAGCACCTACGAGCAGTACTTC. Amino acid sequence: CASRVAPDSTYEQYF.

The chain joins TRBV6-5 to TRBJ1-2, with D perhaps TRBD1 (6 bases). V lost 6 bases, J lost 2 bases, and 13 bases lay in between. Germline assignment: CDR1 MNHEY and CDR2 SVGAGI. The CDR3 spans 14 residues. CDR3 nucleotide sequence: TGTGCCAGCAGCCTTTTCCAGGGGAACTATGGCTACACCTTC. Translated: CASSLFQGNYGYTF.

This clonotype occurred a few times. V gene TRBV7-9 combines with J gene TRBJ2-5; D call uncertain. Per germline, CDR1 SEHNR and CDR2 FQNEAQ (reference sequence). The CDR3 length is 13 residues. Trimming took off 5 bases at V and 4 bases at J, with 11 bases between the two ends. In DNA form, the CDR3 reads TGTGCCAGCAGCCTTACAGAGCTAGAGACCCAGTACTTC. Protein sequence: CASSLTELETQYF.